This section outlines one T cell receptor (beta chain) sequence together with its context. Its antigen target is currently unknown. No qualities accompany the bases; no much larger clone lies one base away. V ends up 4 bases short and J 11 bases short, with an unmatched junction base count of 9. Reading the germline V gene gives CDR1 LGHNA and CDR2 YSLEER. From its cysteine to its phenylalanine, the CDR3 spans 13 amino acids. Only the CDR3 portion is preserved as DNA: 39 bases, with reading frame beginning at the first base. Donors were 30 to 45 systemically healthy Caucasian individuals from Russia aged roughly 6 to 95 years. Around 10 milliliters of peripheral blood were drawn from each donor into EDTA-treated Vacutainer tubes. Ficoll-Paque density-gradient centrifugation was used to isolate PBMCs, with at least 7 million obtained per sample. Total RNA was extracted from PBMCs with Trizol reagent, with at least 5.5 micrograms obtained per sample. For every donor, an aliquot of PBMCs went through flow cytometry to measure the percentages of naive CD45RAhigh/CD27high T cells.

This entry comes from a study of blood T cells in healthy people across ages (dated by TCRdb to the mid-2010s). At the level of the whole study: In model experiments, template switching captured about one uniquely barcoded TCR beta cDNA molecule for every two T cells. To track age-related changes in TCR beta repertoire diversity, the study relied on deep sequencing normalized with unique cDNA molecular identifiers. The donors were split into four age groups: young (average around 16 years), middle-aged (roughly 39), aged (around 67) and long-lived (about 82). Using the same blood draw, the study looked at two additional independent replicas of 1 million unique cDNA reads for two donors, one aged 18 to 30 and the other aged 80 or older.

Findings and caveats that apply to the study as a whole: Because the CMV infection status of the donors was unknown, age-related changes in expanded clonotypes may potentially have been confounded. Since profiling was done on bulk unsorted PBMCs, naive and antigen-experienced compartments could not be conclusively compared. Observed TCR beta diversity per million T cells fell roughly linearly with age, and a significant reduction was already apparent by age about 43. There was a strong correlation between observed TCR beta diversity and the percentage of naive T cells measured by flow cytometry. Total diversity estimates from one million sequenced T cells were considered lower bounds and underestimates. Compared with the aged group, the long-lived group had more naive CD4+ T cells, fewer expanded clones and increased TCR diversity, a pattern suggesting age selection.

Receptor libraries were prepared by 5' RACE. Data came from an Illumina HiSeq 2500. A second PCR of roughly 7 to 12 cycles was performed with a sample-barcoded 5' primer and a J-beta primer mix. Each TCR beta cDNA molecule received a unique molecular identifier from a template-switch 5' adaptor carrying 12 random nucleotides. At least 3 million CDR3-containing paired-end reads were obtained from each sample. First-strand cDNA was synthesized from all RNA with the Mint cDNA synthesis kit, primed by a TRBC-specific oligonucleotide. All cDNA was treated with uracil-DNA glycosylase and then went through a first 18-cycle PCR with the universal primers M1SS and BC2_uni_R. Per the source publication's procedure: Each sample was normalized by randomly selecting 1 million high-quality reads, each carrying a distinct molecular identifier. Instead of being binned into consensus sequences, reads with shared molecular identifiers were discarded. MiTCR, with a Q25 quality threshold and the strictest error-elimination algorithm, was used for CDR3 identification, clonotype clustering and error correction. A nonparametric unseen species model with Euler transformation was used to estimate lower-bound total TCR beta diversity. Using fastp at Q25 and MiXCR, TCRdb reprocessed the public reads and kept productive beta chains. Entries that share a CDR3 protein sequence are merged under the most common genes and DNA. The authors' filters were not applied to this entry. This sample gives hundreds of thousands of distinct CDR3 sequences in total; 25% of them show up just once. The ten largest clones represent 9.4% of the sample.

These data also formed part of another study, on T cells of mothers and their children. The second study also describes: Nine systemically healthy Caucasian individuals, comprising three mothers and their six children, were included as donors. cDNA synthesis consumed the entire amount of extracted RNA, loaded at 1.5 ug RNA in each 15 ul reaction. In the second PCR, the M1S primer introduced both the sample barcodes and 2-4 random nucleotides. More than 8 million TCR beta CDR3 reads were obtained from each mother, and 2.5 million to 3.5 million reads were obtained from each child. Thymic selection shapes the output of TCR recombination in a similar way in related and unrelated pairs, and inherited differences have a minor effect. Related mother-child pairs always showed normalized repertoire overlap that was slightly higher than in unrelated mother-child pairs, though the difference was never significant. No persistent microchimeric T cell clones were found, with a detection sensitivity of approximately 110 clones per million clonotypes. Deep NGS was used in the study to compare the TCR beta repertoires of mothers and children and to look for features that separate related mother-child pairs from unrelated individuals. On average, the children were approximately 11 +/- 4 years old, while the mothers were about 38 +/- 4 years old. Libraries were sequenced on Illumina HiSeq 2000 with 100+100 nt paired-end reads after adapter ligation with NEBNext reagents. To prevent cross-contamination, the mother and child libraries were prepared a month apart and were sequenced in separate runs. Between about 500,000 and 2,100,000 distinct TCR beta clonotypes were identified per donor. Naive TCR beta clonotypes were estimated from low-frequency clonotypes matched to each donor's FACS-determined naive share, without sorting.

The sequence is built from TRBV4-3 and TRBJ2-5; TRBD2 lines up with 8 middle nucleotides. Sequencing was performed on blood. The origin of this receptor is a boy aged 5-17 years in good health. The nucleotides read TGCGCCAGCAGCCGCGGGGGGCTGGGAGAGCAGTACTTC. Its translation is CASSRGGLGEQYF.